The T cell receptor beta chain described here comes from a study of cytomegalovirus exposure and HLA in healthy donors. This clone has only one observation. The primer mix had 60 Vbeta and 13 Jbeta primers. TCRdb's table, derived via immunoSEQ multiplex PCR, lists solely in-frame clones and lacks some. The sample lists 150,000 to 160,000 clones, 82% occurring once. In germline, CDR1 is MGHDK, CDR2 SYGVNS. The CDR3 is 14 amino acids. Trimming took 6 bases from V and 8 from J; bases not matched to a gene: 7. This clonotype was obtained from a woman in her forties or fifties in good health and CMV-seropositive. The V gene is TRBV25-1, the J gene TRBJ1-4; 9 bases are shared with TRBD1. Material: PBMCs. In nucleotides, the CDR3 is TGTGCCAGCAGGGGGGACAGGGTCCAGGAAAAACTGTTTTTT. This gives the protein CASRGDRVQEKLFF.